This T cell receptor (beta chain) was observed in a study of T cells in women clearing cervical HPV infection. Turning to the study itself: Controls' single incident HPV16 infection cleared within 12 months without precancer. Study conclusions and caveats: Richness plus V gene abundances separated cases from controls with AUC roughly 0.83. CIN3+ cases had significantly higher TCR richness than controls; evenness did not differ.

Points on this clone: Its antigen is not known. The CDR3 goes on 3 residues after the read ends, and that part is filled in from the germline J gene.

Germline CDR1 reads LNHDA; CDR2 reads SQIVND (reference sequence). The CDR3 extends over 12 amino acids. The germline V and J ends were trimmed by 3 bases and 8 bases, with 8 bases remaining between them. The data were produced by immunoSEQ multiplex PCR, yet TCRdb's version contains in-frame clones alone and is incomplete. In all, the sample yields more than 40,000 clones. This receptor was taken from a woman between 18 and 70 years old with a cervical HPV16 infection that either progressed to CIN3+ or cleared (not recorded which). The source material was blood buffy coat. The chain has TRBV19 and TRBJ2-1; D ambiguous. CDR3 sequence reads: CASSMLTHEQFF. The CDR3 DNA, read in part, is TGTGCCAGTAGTATGCTAACGCATGAG.